Below are 23 T cell receptor beta chains sequenced from a single sample in a study of blood T cell repertoires in COVID-19. TCRdb's table, derived via immunoSEQ multiplex PCR, lists solely in-frame clones and lacks some. The sample yields over 90,000 clones, around 88% seen once. The sequencing sample was made of peripheral blood. All receptors come from a man older than 75 with acute or convalescent COVID-19.

The chain recombines TRBV6-5 with TRBJ2-1; 7 positions agree with TRBD1. This CDR3 has 15 amino acids. The germline gives CDR1 MNHEY, CDR2 SVGAGI. V dropped 0 bases and J dropped 8; count of bases not matched to a gene: 7. The CDR3 region has the DNA TGTGCCAGCAGTTACTCTGGGACAGTAGGCGATGAGCAGTTCTTC. Translated, it gives CASSYSGTVGDEQFF.

The chain couples TRBV5-4 to TRBJ2-1; 12 bases agree with TRBD2. Germline assignment: CDR1 SGHNT and CDR2 YYREEE (reference sequence). The ends lost 1 base at V and 13 bases at J; junction bases unmatched: 9. This CDR3 has 15 residues. The CDR3 DNA follows: TGTGCCAGCAGCTTGCGCGGACTAGCGGGACTACACCAGTTCTTC. It is translated as CASSLRGLAGLHQFF.

This chain links TRBV7-2 with TRBJ2-7; 7 bases match TRBD1. With V trimmed by 5 bases and J by 2 bases, 9 bases remained unmatched. The CDR3 extends over 15 amino acids. Germline V CDR1 and CDR2: SGHTA, FQGNSA. CDR3 region: CASSPEWQGAYEQYF. In nucleotides, the CDR3 is TGTGCCAGCAGCCCCGAGTGGCAGGGGGCCTACGAGCAGTACTTC.

The chain carries TRBV2 and TRBJ2-7; no clear D. The CDR3 length is 11 residues. Germline CDR1 SNHLY, CDR2 FYNNEI. The germline V and J ends were trimmed by 8 bases and 5 bases, with 10 bases remaining between them. CDR3 amino acids: CASHAAHEQYF. CDR3 coding DNA: TGTGCCAGCCACGCGGCCCACGAGCAGTACTTC.

The V gene is TRBV7-3, the J gene TRBJ2-3, with 11 bases that match TRBD2. V shed 3 bases, J shed 1 base, and the junction held 3 bases outside the gene matches. Germline V gene sequence: CDR1 SGHTA, CDR2 FQGTGA. The CDR3 contains 16 residues. CDR3: CASSFGLAGRTDTQYF. The CDR3 DNA reads as TGTGCCAGCAGCTTTGGACTAGCGGGTCGCACAGATACGCAGTATTTT.

This clone has just one count. The chain combines TRBV5-1 with TRBJ1-1, with D maybe TRBD1 (6 bases). The V and J ends lost 4 bases and 4 bases respectively, with 8 bases between them. CDR3 length: 12 residues. The germline CDR1 and CDR2 sequences are SGHRS and YFSETQ. The CDR3 region has the DNA TGCGCCAGCAGCCTGGGGGCCACTGAAGCTTTCTTT. It yields the protein CASSLGATEAFF.

The chain recombines TRBV7-2 with TRBJ2-5, with 10 bases lining up with TRBD1. Germline CDR1 reads SGHTA; CDR2 reads FQGNSA. The length of the CDR3 is 13 residues. J lost 5 bases, V lost 5 bases, and 2 bases had no gene match. The CDR3 loop is CASSRGQGETQYF. CDR3 coding DNA: TGTGCCAGCAGCCGGGGACAGGGGGAGACCCAGTACTTC.

V is TRBV14 and J is TRBJ2-7, with D unresolved. Per germline, CDR1 SGHDN and CDR2 FVKESK. V gave up 1 base and J gave up 2 bases, with 3 bases separating them. CDR3 length equals 12 residues. CDR3 coding DNA: TGTGCCAGCAGCCAAGTCACCTACGAGCAGTACTTC. Amino acids: CASSQVTYEQYF.

The chain employs TRBV7-8 and TRBJ2-7, with D tentatively TRBD1 (6 bases). V was clipped by 1 base and J by 0 bases, with 13 bases between them. The CDR3 runs 16 residues. Per germline, CDR1 SGHVS and CDR2 FQNEAQ. For the CDR3, the DNA is TGTGCCAGCAGCTTAGTGGTAGGGACACTCTCCTACGAGCAGTACTTC. It encodes CASSLVVGTLSYEQYF.

This chain links TRBV9 with TRBJ2-1, with 10 positions matching TRBD1. Unmatched junction bases numbered 4, after V lost 1 base and J lost 6 bases. Germline V CDR1 and CDR2: SGDLS, YYNGEE. There are 15 residues in the CDR3. The CDR3 here is CASSVRTGGINEQFF. The CDR3 DNA reads as TGTGCCAGCAGCGTAAGGACAGGGGGAATCAATGAGCAGTTCTTC.

The chain couples TRBV4-3 to TRBJ1-1; D is unresolved. Per germline, CDR1 LGHNA and CDR2 YSLEER. Trimming cost V 0 bases and J 10 bases, with 15 bases left between them. The CDR3 is 14 amino acids. CDR3 loop: CASSQESRSGGAFF. The DNA for the CDR3 is TGCGCCAGCAGCCAAGAAAGTCGATCGGGTGGAGCTTTCTTT.

The chain uses TRBV6-5 and TRBJ1-1, with 9 positions matching TRBD1. Germline V gene data show CDR1 as MNHEY and CDR2 as SVGAGI. The CDR3 sequence is 15 residues long. With 4 bases clipped from V and 4 bases from J, the junction kept 7 bases outside the gene matches. CDR3 in DNA: TGTGCCAGCAGTTTCTCCGGGACAGGGCTCACTGAAGCTTTCTTT. Residues: CASSFSGTGLTEAFF.

This clone was recorded a few times. The chain has TRBV6-5 and TRBJ2-7, with 9 bases identical to TRBD1. CDR1 and CDR2 from the germline V gene are MNHEY and SVGAGI. The junction had 5 bases not matched to a gene; V was cut back by 6 bases and J by 2 bases. The CDR3 sequence is 14 residues long. The chain's CDR3 is CASRLGQGTYEQYF. DNA for the CDR3: TGTGCCAGCAGACTAGGACAGGGGACCTACGAGCAGTACTTC.

The chain combines TRBV6-4 with TRBJ1-1; D gene uncertain. Trimming took 7 bases from V and 5 from J, leaving 11 bases between them. Per the germline V gene, CDR1 is MRHNA and CDR2 is SNTAGT. This CDR3 has 12 residues. Here the CDR3 DNA reads TGTGCCAGCAATAGACCGGGGACTGAAGCTTTCTTT. Residues: CASNRPGTEAFF.

The chain is built from TRBV15 and TRBJ1-5; tentatively, D is TRBD1 (6 bases). Germline V CDR1 and CDR2: LNHNV, YYDKDF (reference sequence). CDR3 length: 15 residues. The ends were cut back, 3 bases at V and 3 bases at J, with 12 bases in the middle. For the CDR3, the DNA is TGTGCCACCAGCAGGAGGGGGGGACCCAATCAGCCCCAGCATTTT. The encoded protein is CATSRRGGPNQPQHF. Full variable domain (missing parts from reference TRBV15 and TRBJ1-5): DAMVIQNPRYQVTQFGKPVTLSCSQTLNHNVMYWYQQKSSQAPKLLFHYYDKDFNNEADTPDNFQSRRPNTSFCFLDIRSPGLGDTAMYLCATSRRGGPNQPQHFGDGTRLSIL.

The chain carries TRBV6-5 and TRBJ1-1, with 9 bases lining up with TRBD1. V lost 6 bases and J lost 7; bases outside the gene matches: 9. Per germline, CDR1 MNHEY and CDR2 SVGAGI. The CDR3 sequence is 14 residues long. CDR3 protein: CASRIQGAFGEAFF. The DNA for the CDR3 is TGTGCCAGCAGAATACAGGGGGCGTTTGGTGAAGCTTTCTTT.

The V and J genes are TRBV5-1 and TRBJ1-2; 9 positions agree with TRBD1. The CDR3 extends over 13 amino acids. Unmatched junction bases numbered 1, after V lost 2 bases and J lost 5 bases. CDR1 and CDR2 (germline): SGHRS, YFSETQ. The CDR3 nucleotides are TGCGCCAGCAGCTTAGGGACAGGGTATGGCTACACCTTC. Protein product: CASSLGTGYGYTF.

The V and J genes are TRBV28 and TRBJ2-7; unclear D gene. This CDR3 has 15 residues. The germline V and J ends were trimmed by 2 bases and 0 bases, with 11 bases remaining between them. Germline CDR1 reads MDHEN; CDR2 reads SYDVKM. CDR3 in DNA: TGTGCCAGCAGTTTAGCTGCAGCTAGCTCCTACGAGCAGTACTTC. Protein: CASSLAAASSYEQYF.

The chain employs TRBV6-2 or TRBV6-3 and TRBJ1-2, with D maybe TRBD1 (5 bases). V lost 4 bases, J lost 14 bases, and 32 bases lay in between. Germline assignment: CDR1 MNHEY and CDR2 SVGEGT. CDR3 length equals 17 residues. CDR3 protein: CASSSALIRQKMATLTF. The DNA of the CDR3 is TGTGCCAGCAGTTCGGCGCTTATCCGACAGAAAATGGCTACACTTACCTTC.

This clone appeared a single time. The chain combines TRBV7-2 with TRBJ1-1, with a possible D match to TRBD1 (5 bases). Trimming left V 1 base short and J 8 bases short, with 26 bases between. CDR1 and CDR2 (germline): SGHTA, FQGNSA. The length of the CDR3 is 18 residues. The CDR3 coding sequence is TGTGCCAGCAGCTTAGTTCCTAGTTTGGGGGGAATGGCGGAAGAAGCTTTCTTT. Its protein product is CASSLVPSLGGMAEEAFF. The variable domain in full, with the rest retrieved from reference TRBV7-2 and TRBJ1-1, is GAGVSQSPSNKVTEKGKDVELRCDPISGHTALYWYRQSLGQGLEFLIYFQGNSAPDKSGLPSDRFSAERTGGSVSTLTIQRTQQEDSAVYLCASSLVPSLGGMAEEAFFGQGTRLTVV.

This chain uses TRBV19 with TRBJ1-1; 7 nucleotides align to TRBD1. Germline V gives CDR1 LNHDA, CDR2 SQIVND (reference sequence). The CDR3 length is 15 residues. V lost 2 bases, J lost 7 bases, and 10 bases stayed unmatched. Here the CDR3 reads CASSISRGRVGEAFF. The CDR3 DNA is TGTGCCAGTAGTATATCGAGGGGGCGCGTCGGTGAAGCTTTCTTT.

V usage is TRBV5-1 and J usage is TRBJ2-3, with 11 bases identical to TRBD2. J was trimmed by 4 bases and V by 3 bases; bases with no gene match: 7. CDR1 SGHRS and CDR2 YFSETQ come from the germline V gene. CDR3 length: 16 residues. CDR3 in amino acids: CASSSRLAGPADTQYF. DNA of the CDR3: TGCGCCAGCAGCTCACGACTAGCGGGACCCGCAGATACGCAGTATTTT.

V usage is TRBV18 and J usage is TRBJ2-3; tentatively, D is TRBD2 (6 bases). Deletions cut 5 bases from V and 2 bases from J, with 11 bases between. CDR1 is KGHSH and CDR2 is LQKENI in the germline V gene. This CDR3 is 14 amino acids long. The CDR3: CASSSGLSTDTQYF. The CDR3 bases are TGTGCCAGCTCATCGGGACTCTCCACAGATACGCAGTATTTT.